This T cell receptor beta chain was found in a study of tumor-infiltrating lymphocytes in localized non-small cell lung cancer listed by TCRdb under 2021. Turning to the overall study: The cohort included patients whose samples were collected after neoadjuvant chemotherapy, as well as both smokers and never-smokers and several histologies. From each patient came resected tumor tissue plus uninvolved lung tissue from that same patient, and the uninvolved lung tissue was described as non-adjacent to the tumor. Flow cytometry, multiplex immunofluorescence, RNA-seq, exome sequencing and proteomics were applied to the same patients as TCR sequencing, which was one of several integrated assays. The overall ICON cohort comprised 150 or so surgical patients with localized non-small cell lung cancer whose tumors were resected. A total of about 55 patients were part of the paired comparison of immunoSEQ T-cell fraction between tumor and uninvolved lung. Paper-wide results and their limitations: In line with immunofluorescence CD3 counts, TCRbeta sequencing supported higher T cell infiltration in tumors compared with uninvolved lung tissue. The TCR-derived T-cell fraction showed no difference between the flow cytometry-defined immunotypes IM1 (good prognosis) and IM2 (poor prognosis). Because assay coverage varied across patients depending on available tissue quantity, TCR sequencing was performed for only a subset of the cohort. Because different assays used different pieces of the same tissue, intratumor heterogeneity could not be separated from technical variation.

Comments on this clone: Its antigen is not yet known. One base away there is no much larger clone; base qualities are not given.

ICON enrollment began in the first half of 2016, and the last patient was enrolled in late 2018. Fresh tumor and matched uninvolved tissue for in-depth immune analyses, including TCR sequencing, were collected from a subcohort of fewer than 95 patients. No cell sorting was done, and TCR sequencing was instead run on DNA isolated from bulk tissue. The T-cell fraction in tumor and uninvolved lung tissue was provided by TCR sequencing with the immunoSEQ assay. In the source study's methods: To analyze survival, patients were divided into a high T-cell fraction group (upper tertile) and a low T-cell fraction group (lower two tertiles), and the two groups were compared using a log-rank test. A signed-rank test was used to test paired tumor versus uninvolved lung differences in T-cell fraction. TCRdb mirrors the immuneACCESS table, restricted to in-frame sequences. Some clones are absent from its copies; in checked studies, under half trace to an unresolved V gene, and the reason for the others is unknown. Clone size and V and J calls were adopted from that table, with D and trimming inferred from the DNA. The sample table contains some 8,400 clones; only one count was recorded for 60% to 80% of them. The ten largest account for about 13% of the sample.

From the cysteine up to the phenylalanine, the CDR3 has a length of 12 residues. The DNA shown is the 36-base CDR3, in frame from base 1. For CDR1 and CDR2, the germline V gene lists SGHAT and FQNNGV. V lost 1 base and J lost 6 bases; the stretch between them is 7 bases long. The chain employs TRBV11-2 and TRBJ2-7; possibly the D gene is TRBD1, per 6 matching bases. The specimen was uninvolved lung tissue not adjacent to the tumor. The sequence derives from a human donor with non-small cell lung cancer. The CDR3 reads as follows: CASSLAGAEQYF. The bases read TGTGCCAGCAGCTTAGCAGGGGCCGAGCAGTACTTC.